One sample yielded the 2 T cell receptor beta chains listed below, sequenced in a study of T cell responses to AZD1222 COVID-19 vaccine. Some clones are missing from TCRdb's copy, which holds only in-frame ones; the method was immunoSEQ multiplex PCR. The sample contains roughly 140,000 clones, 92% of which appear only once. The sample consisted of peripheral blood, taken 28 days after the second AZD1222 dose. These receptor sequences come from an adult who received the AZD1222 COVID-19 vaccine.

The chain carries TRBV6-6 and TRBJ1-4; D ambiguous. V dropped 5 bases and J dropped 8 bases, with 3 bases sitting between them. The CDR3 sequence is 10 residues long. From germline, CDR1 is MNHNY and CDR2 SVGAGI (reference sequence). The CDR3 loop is CASSGEKLFF. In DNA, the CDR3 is TGTGCCAGCAGTGGCGAAAAACTGTTTTTT.

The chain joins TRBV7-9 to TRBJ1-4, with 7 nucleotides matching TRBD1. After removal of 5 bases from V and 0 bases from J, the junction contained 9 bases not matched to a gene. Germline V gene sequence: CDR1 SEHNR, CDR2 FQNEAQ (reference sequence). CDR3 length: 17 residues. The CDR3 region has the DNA TGTGCCAGCAGCCCGCGGGACAGCCATGCAACTAATGAAAAACTGTTTTTT. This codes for CASSPRDSHATNEKLFF. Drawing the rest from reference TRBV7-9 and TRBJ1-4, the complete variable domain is DTGVSQNPRHKITKRGQNVTFRCDPISEHNRLYWYRQTLGQGPEFLTYFQNEAQLEKSRLLSDRFSAERPKGSFSTLEIQRTEQGDSAMYLCASSPRDSHATNEKLFFGSGTQLSVL.